This section outlines one T cell receptor (beta chain) sequence together with its context. Its antigen remains unknown. The sample comes from a study of T cell responses to AZD1222 COVID-19 vaccine. Study-level points and caveats: The study reported that nearly half of spike-specific TCRs target unmutated variant regions.

V lost 4 bases to trimming and J lost 0 bases, with 7 bases between them. The CDR3 runs 13 residues. Looked up from germline, CDR1 is MNHEY and CDR2 is SVGEGT. Repertoires were generated with immunoSEQ multiplex PCR, while TCRdb's copy carries only in-frame clones and drops some. This table holds 98,000 or so clones, over 80% found once. The J gene is TRBJ2-7, the V gene TRBV6-2 or TRBV6-3; D remains unclear. This specimen consisted of peripheral blood, obtained on day 0 of AZD1222 vaccination. The sequence was obtained from an adult in good health. The CDR3 coding sequence is TGTGCCAGCAGTTTGTGGGCCTCCTACGAGCAGTACTTC. It yields the protein CASSLWASYEQYF.